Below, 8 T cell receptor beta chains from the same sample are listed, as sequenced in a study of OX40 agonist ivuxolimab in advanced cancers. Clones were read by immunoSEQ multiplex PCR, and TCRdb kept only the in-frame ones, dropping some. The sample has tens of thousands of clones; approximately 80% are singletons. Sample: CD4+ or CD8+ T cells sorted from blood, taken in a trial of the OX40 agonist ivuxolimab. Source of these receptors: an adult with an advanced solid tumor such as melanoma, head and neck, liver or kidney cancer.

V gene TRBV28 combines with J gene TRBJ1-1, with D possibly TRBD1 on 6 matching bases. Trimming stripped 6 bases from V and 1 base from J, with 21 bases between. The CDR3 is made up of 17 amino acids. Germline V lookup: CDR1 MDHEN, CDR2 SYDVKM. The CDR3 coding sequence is TGTGCCAGCAGGAAGGACCTCAGGGGTCAAGGGAACACTGAAGCTTTCTTT. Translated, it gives CASRKDLRGQGNTEAFF.

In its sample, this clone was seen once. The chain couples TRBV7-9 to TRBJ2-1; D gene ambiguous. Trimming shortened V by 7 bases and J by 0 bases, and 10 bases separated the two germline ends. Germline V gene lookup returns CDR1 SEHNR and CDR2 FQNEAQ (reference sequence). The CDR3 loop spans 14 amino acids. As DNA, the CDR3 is TGTGCCAGCATGACTCAGAGCTCCTACAATGAGCAGTTCTTC. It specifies CASMTQSSYNEQFF.

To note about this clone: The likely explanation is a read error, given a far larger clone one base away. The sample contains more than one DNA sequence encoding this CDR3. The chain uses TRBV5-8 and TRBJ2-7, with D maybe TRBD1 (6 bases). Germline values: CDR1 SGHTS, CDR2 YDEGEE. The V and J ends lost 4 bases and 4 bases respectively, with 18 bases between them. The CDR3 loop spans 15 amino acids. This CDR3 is CASSQEAGDRYEQYF. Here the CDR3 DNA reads TGTGCCAGCAGCCAAGAAGCAGGGGACCGTTACGAGCAGTACTTC.

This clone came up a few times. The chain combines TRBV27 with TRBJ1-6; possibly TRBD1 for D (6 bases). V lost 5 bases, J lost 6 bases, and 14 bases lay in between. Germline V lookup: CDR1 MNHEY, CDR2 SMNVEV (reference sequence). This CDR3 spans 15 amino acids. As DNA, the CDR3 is TGTGCCAGCAGTCCCCCACGGACAGTTAATTCACCCCTCCACTTT. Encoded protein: CASSPPRTVNSPLHF.

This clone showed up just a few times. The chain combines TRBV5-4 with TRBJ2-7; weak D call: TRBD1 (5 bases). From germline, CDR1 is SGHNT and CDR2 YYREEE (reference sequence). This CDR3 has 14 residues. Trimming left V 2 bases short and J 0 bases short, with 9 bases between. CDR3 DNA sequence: TGTGCCAGCAGCTTCCAACAGGCCTCCTACGAGCAGTACTTC. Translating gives CASSFQQASYEQYF. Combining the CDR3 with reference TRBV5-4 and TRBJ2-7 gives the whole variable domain ETGVTQSPTHLIKTRGQQVTLRCSSQSGHNTVSWYQQALGQGPQFIFQYYREEENGRGNFPPRFSGLQFPNYSSELNVNALELDDSALYLCASSFQQASYEQYFGPGTRLTVT.

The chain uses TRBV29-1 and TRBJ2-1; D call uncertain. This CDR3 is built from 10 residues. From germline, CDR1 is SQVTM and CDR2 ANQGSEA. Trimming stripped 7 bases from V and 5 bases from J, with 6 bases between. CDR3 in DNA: TGCAGCGGTTGGGACAATGAGCAGTTCTTC. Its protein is CSGWDNEQFF.

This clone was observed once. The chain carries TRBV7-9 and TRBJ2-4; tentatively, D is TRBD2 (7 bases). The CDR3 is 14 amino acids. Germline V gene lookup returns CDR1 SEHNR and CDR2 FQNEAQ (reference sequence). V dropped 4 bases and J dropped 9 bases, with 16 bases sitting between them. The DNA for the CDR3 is TGTGCCAGCAGCTCCTCGGGGGGCGTACCCATTCAGTACTTC. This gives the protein CASSSSGGVPIQYF.

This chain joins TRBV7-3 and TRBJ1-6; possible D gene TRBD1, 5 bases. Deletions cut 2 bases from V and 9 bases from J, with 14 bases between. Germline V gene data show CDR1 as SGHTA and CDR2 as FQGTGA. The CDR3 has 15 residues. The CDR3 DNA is TGTGCCAGCAGCTTACTTGACGGGGGAATTTCACCCCTCCACTTT. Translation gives CASSLLDGGISPLHF.